The present T cell receptor beta chain was sequenced within a study of blood T cell repertoires in COVID-19. At the level of the study: The United States, Italy and Spain were the sources of the acute and convalescent COVID-19 samples. Sample material is recorded as cDNA or gDNA derived from T cells, B-cell-depleted T cells, or PBMCs.

Seattle patients were enrolled while actively infected and followed longitudinally. The V gene end was trimmed by 10 bases and the J gene end by 0 bases; junction bases not matched to a gene: 9. Germline V gives CDR1 MNHEY, CDR2 SMNVEV (reference sequence). The CDR3 covers 15 residues. Original processing methods: For nucleated cells, counts were estimated from reference gene primer amplification. Assay used: immunoSEQ multiplex PCR; TCRdb lists only in-frame clones, some missing. That table furnishes V, J and clone size, whereas the DNA furnished D and trimming. The sample comprises about 60,000 clones, over 70% of which are singletons, and approximately 10% rests with the top ten.

This rearrangement joins TRBV27 to TRBJ2-4; 7 bases are shared with TRBD1. This receptor was obtained from a man aged 30 to 39 with COVID-19, enrolled during active disease. The sample taken for sequencing was peripheral blood. The CDR3 spells CATTERGLAKNIQYF. As DNA, the CDR3 is TGTGCCACTACAGAGAGGGGGCTAGCCAAAAACATTCAGTACTTC.